This TCR beta chain came from a study of response to subunit inactivated influenza vaccine (dated by TCRdb to 2016 to 2019). Turning to the overall study: The study used deep quantitative T cell receptor repertoire profiling to track responses to a trivalent subunit inactivated influenza vaccine.

The CDR3 spans 15 residues, from the cysteine through the phenylalanine. This entry keeps only the CDR3 DNA: 45 bases, framed from base 1. The V end gives up 5 bases and the J end 6 bases, leaving 8 bases in the junction not matched to a gene. The germline V gene (reference sequence) sets CDR1 to SEHNR and CDR2 to FQNEAQ. This clonotype was observed many times. It lacks a known antigen. Base quality data are lacking; no much larger clone is found one base away. Points the paper makes about the study in general: The authors suggested that each seasonal influenza vaccination may recruit only a limited number of new T cells.

Libraries were constructed by RT-PCR. The sequencer listed for this sample is Illumina HiSeq 2500. Through fastp at Q25 and MiXCR, TCRdb rebuilt clones from the public reads, retaining in-frame beta chains. Each CDR3 protein gets just one entry, which takes the most common genes and DNA from the rows behind it. The sample table lists approximately 490,000 distinct CDR3 sequences, approximately 7.2% of them with a count of one. Roughly 13% of the sample comes from the top ten. Source: PBMCs from blood, taken about 24 months after vaccination. Recombination connected TRBV7-9 to TRBJ2-1; the central 9 bases match TRBD1. The TCR originated in a man between 50 and 69 years old who received an inactivated influenza vaccine. Donor details come from another sample of the same person, matched by shared clones. The CDR3 protein sequence reads: CASSPSGTGSNEQFF. The DNA sequence is as follows: TGTGCCAGCAGCCCCAGCGGGACAGGGAGCAATGAGCAGTTCTTC.